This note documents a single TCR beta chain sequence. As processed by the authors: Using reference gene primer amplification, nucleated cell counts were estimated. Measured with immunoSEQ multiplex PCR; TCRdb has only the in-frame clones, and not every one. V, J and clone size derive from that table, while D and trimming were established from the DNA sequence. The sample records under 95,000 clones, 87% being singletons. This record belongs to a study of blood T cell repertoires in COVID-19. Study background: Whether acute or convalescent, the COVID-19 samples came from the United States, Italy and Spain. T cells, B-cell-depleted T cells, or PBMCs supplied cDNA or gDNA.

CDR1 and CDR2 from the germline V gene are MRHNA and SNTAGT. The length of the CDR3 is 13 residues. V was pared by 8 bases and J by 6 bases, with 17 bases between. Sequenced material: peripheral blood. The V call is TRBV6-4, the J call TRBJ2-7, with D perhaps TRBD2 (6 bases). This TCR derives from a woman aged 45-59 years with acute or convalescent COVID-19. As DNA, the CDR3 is TGTGCCAGCGGCCGGGACTTTTTGTCCGAGCAGTACTTC. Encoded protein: CASGRDFLSEQYF.